These 7 T cell receptor beta chains came from one sample sequenced in a study of OX40 agonist ivuxolimab in advanced cancers. Clones were read by immunoSEQ multiplex PCR, and TCRdb kept only the in-frame ones, dropping some. The sample yields tens of thousands of clones, around 80% seen once. The specimen comprised CD4+ or CD8+ T cells sorted from blood, sampled in a trial of the OX40 agonist ivuxolimab. These receptors came from an adult with an advanced solid tumor such as melanoma, head and neck, liver or kidney cancer.

V is TRBV18 and J is TRBJ1-5; D ambiguous. The CDR3 is made up of 14 amino acids. Per germline, CDR1 KGHSH and CDR2 LQKENI. Between the trimmed V and J ends, which lost 1 base and 5 bases, there was a span of 9 bases. CDR3 bases: TGTGCCAGCTCACCACAGGGTCTCGATCAGCCCCAGCATTTT. Residues: CASSPQGLDQPQHF.

The rearrangement uses TRBV19 and TRBJ1-1, with 10 bases lining up with TRBD1. This CDR3 has 16 residues. Per the germline V gene, CDR1 is LNHDA and CDR2 is SQIVND (reference sequence). With V trimmed by 3 bases and J by 1 base, 5 bases remained unmatched. CDR3 DNA sequence: TGTGCCAGTAGTATGGGGACAGGGGTTCCGAACACTGAAGCTTTCTTT. This codes for CASSMGTGVPNTEAFF.

The gene calls are TRBV14 and TRBJ1-2; the match to TRBD1 covers 8 bases. The V gene's germline CDR1 is SGHDN and CDR2 FVKESK. This CDR3 comprises 13 residues. Germline trimming cut 4 bases from V and 8 bases from J; bases unmatched to any gene: 6. CDR3 DNA sequence: TGTGCCAGCAGCCCGGACAGGGTGCGGGGCTACACCTTC. It is translated as CASSPDRVRGYTF.

This sequence joins TRBV19 and TRBJ1-2; no reliable D call. The CDR3 loop spans 15 amino acids. Trimming left V 5 bases short and J 2 bases short, with 15 bases between. Germline assignment: CDR1 LNHDA and CDR2 SQIVND (reference sequence). CDR3 nucleotide sequence: TGTGCCAGTAGTCCTTTCTCGTCCAGCAACTATGGCTACACCTTC. Its protein is CASSPFSSSNYGYTF.

The gene calls are TRBV5-1 and TRBJ1-6; D not certain. Per the germline V gene, CDR1 is SGHRS and CDR2 is YFSETQ. The germline V and J ends were trimmed by 1 base and 7 bases, with 15 bases remaining between them. The CDR3 is made up of 16 amino acids. The CDR3 coding sequence is TGCGCCAGCAGCTTGCAGCCGGGAGCAGGAAATTCACCCCTCCACTTT. It is translated as CASSLQPGAGNSPLHF.

This chain's CDR3 is CASNPLTQGSYEQYF. CDR3 DNA: TGTGCCAGCAACCCTCTAACACAGGGGAGCTACGAGCAGTACTTC. V is TRBV7-9 and J is TRBJ2-7; 7 nucleotides match TRBD1. The V gene end was trimmed by 7 bases and the J gene end by 3 bases; junction bases not matched to a gene: 12. Germline values: CDR1 SEHNR, CDR2 FQNEAQ (reference sequence). The CDR3 spans 15 residues.

The gene calls are TRBV6-5 and TRBJ1-1, with TRBD1 matching over 9 bases. Trimming took 6 bases from V and 5 from J; bases not matched to a gene: 7. CDR3 length: 14 residues. CDR1 MNHEY and CDR2 SVGAGI come from the germline V gene. DNA of the CDR3: TGTGCCAGCAGAGCGGACAGGGGTCGAACTGAAGCTTTCTTT. Amino acids: CASRADRGRTEAFF.